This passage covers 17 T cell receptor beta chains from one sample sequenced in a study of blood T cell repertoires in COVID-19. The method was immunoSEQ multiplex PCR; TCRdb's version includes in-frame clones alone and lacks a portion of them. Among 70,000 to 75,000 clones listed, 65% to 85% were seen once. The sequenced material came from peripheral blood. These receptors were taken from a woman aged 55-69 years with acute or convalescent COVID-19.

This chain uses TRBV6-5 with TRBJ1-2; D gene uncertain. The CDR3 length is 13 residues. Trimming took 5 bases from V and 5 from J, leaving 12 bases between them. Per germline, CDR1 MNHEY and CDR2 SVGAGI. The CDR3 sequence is CASSLAIEYGYTF. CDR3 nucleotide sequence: TGTGCCAGCAGTCTCGCGATCGAGTATGGCTACACCTTC.

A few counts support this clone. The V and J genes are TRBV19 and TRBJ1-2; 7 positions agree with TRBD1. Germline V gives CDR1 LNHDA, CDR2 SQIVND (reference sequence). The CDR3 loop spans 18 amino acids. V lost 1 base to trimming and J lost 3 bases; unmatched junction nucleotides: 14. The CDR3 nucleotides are TGTGCCAGTAGTATAGTCAGGCAGGGGGTTCCTGAGGACTATGGCTACACCTTC. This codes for CASSIVRQGVPEDYGYTF.

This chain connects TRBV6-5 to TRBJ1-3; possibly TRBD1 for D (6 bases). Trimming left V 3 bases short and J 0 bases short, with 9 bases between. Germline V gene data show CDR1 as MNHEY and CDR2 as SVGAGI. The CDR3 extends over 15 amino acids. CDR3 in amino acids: CASSYGQSSGNTIYF. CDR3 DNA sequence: TGTGCCAGCAGTTATGGACAGAGCTCTGGAAACACCATATATTTT.

CDR3 amino acids: CASSLSLEWSEAFF. The CDR3 DNA follows: TGTGCCAGCAGCTTATCCCTAGAGTGGTCTGAAGCTTTCTTT. This sequence joins TRBV11-2 and TRBJ1-1; D is unclear. The CDR3 has 14 amino acids. V shed 2 bases and J shed 6 bases, with 13 bases lying between them. Germline CDR1 is SGHAT and CDR2 is FQNNGV.

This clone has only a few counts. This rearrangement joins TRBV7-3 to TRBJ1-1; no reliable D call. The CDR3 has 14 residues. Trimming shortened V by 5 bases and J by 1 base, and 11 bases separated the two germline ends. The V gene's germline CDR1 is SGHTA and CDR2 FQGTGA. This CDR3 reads CASSLTSGNTEAFF. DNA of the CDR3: TGTGCCAGCAGCCTCACCTCAGGGAACACTGAAGCTTTCTTT. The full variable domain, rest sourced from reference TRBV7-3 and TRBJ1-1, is GAGVSQTPSNKVTEKGKYVELRCDPISGHTALYWYRQSLGQGPEFLIYFQGTGAADDSGLPNDRFFAVRPEGSVSTLKIQRTERGDSAVYLCASSLTSGNTEAFFGQGTRLTVV.

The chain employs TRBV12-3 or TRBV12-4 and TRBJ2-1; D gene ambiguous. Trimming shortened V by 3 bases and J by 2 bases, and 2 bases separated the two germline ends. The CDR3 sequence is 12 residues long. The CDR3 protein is CASSFAYNEQFF. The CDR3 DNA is TGTGCCAGCAGTTTCGCCTACAATGAGCAGTTCTTC.

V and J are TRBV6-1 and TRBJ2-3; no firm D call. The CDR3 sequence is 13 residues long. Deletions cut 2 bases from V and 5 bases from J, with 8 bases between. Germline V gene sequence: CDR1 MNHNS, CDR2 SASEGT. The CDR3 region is CASSEWARDTQYF. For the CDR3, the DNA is TGTGCCAGCAGTGAATGGGCTCGAGATACGCAGTATTTT.

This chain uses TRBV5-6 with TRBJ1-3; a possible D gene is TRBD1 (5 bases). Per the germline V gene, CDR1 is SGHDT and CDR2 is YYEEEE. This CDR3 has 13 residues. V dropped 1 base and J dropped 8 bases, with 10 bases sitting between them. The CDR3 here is CASSLRQMDTIYF. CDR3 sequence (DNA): TGTGCCAGCAGCTTGAGACAGATGGACACCATATATTTT.

DNA for the CDR3: TGCAGCGTCGCGCTAGGGACAGGGGAATACAATGAGCAGTTCTTC. It is translated as CSVALGTGEYNEQFF. V and J are TRBV29-1 and TRBJ2-1, with 10 bases aligning to TRBD1. Germline CDR1 SQVTM, CDR2 ANQGSEA. With V trimmed by 6 bases and J by 4 bases, 9 bases remained unmatched. The CDR3 sequence is 15 residues long.

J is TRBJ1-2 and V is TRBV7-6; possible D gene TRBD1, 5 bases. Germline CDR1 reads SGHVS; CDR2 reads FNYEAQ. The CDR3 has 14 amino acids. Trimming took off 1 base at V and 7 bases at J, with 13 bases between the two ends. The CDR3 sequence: CASSLVNQGGGYTF. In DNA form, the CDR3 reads TGTGCCAGCAGCTTAGTTAATCAGGGAGGTGGCTACACCTTC.

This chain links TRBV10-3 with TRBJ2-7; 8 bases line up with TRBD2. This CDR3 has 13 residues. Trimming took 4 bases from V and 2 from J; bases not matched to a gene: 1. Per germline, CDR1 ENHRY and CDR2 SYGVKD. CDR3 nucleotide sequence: TGTGCCATCAGTGCGGGACTAGCCTACGAGCAGTACTTC. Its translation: CAISAGLAYEQYF.

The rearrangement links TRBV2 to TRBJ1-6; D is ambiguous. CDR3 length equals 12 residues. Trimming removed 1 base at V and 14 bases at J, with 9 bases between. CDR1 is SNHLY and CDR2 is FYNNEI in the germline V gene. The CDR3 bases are TGTGCCAGCAGTGAAGTGGGCCTTTCCCTCCACTTT. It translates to CASSEVGLSLHF.

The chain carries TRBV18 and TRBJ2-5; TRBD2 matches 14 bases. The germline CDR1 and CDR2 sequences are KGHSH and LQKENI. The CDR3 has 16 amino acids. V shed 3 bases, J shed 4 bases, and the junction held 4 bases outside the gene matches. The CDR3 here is CASSPGTSGRVETQYF. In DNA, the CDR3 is TGTGCCAGCTCACCCGGGACTAGCGGGAGAGTAGAGACCCAGTACTTC.

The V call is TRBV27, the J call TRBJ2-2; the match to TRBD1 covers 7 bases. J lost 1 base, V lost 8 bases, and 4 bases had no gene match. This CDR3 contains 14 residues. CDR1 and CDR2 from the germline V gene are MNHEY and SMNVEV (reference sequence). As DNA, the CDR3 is TGTGCCAGCTGGACAGGTCGGAACACCGGGGAGCTGTTTTTT. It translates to CASWTGRNTGELFF.

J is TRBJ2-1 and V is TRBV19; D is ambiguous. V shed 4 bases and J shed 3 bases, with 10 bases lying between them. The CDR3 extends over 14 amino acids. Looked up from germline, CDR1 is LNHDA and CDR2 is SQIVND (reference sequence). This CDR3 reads CASSTLTDYNEQFF. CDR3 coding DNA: TGTGCCAGTAGTACGCTGACTGACTACAATGAGCAGTTCTTC.

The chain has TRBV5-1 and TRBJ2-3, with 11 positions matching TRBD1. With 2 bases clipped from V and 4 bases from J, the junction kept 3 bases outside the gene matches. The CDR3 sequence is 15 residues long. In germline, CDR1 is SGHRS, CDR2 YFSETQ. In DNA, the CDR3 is TGCGCCAGCAGCTTTGGACAGGGGGCCCCAGATACGCAGTATTTT. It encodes CASSFGQGAPDTQYF.

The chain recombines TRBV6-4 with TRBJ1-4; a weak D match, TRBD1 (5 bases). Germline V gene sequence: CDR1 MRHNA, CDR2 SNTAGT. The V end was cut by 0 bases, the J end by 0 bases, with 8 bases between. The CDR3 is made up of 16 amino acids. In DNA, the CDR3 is TGTGCCAGCAGTGACTCTGACAGTCCAACTAATGAAAAACTGTTTTTT. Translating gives CASSDSDSPTNEKLFF.